This passage covers 26 T cell receptor beta chains from one sample sequenced in a study of blood T cell repertoires in COVID-19 (dated by TCRdb to 2020 to 2022). Library preparation was by the immunoSEQ multiplex PCR assay. Imported from immuneACCESS, the table was reduced by TCRdb to in-frame sequences with V and J called. These copies leave out some clones; in studies compared against another copy, an unresolved V gene accounts for under half, and the cause of the remainder is not known. The sample records about 74,000 clones, about nine tenths of which are singletons. Roughly 9.1% of the sample is taken by the ten largest. The sequenced sample consisted of peripheral blood. Source of these receptors: a human donor in a cohort sampled during active COVID-19.

The chain combines TRBV4-3 with TRBJ1-2; D is perhaps TRBD1 (6 bases). Between the trimmed V and J ends, which lost 6 bases and 4 bases, there was a span of 15 bases. CDR1 and CDR2 (germline): LGHNA, YSLEER. This CDR3 comprises 14 residues. CDR3 in DNA: TGCGCCAGCAGAGACAGGAGAGGTAGCTATGGCTACACCTTC. This codes for CASRDRRGSYGYTF.

J is TRBJ1-6 and V is TRBV28; D perhaps matches TRBD1 (5 bases). Trimming took 6 bases from V and 0 from J, leaving 15 bases between them. The CDR3 contains 17 residues. Germline CDR1 and CDR2: MDHEN and SYDVKM. CDR3 bases: TGTGCCAGCAGGGGCGGGGGGAGGAGCTCCTATAATTCACCCCTCCACTTT. Amino acid sequence: CASRGGGRSSYNSPLHF.

The chain recombines TRBV28 with TRBJ2-7, with D perhaps matching TRBD2 (5 bases). CDR3 length: 13 amino acids. Trimming took off 6 bases at V and 4 bases at J, with 13 bases between the two ends. CDR1 and CDR2 from the germline V gene are MDHEN and SYDVKM. Here the CDR3 DNA reads TGTGCCAGCAGCCATGACACTAGTTACGAGCAGTACTTC. Translating gives CASSHDTSYEQYF.

The chain recombines TRBV3-1 (or the pseudogene TRBV3-2) with TRBJ1-3; 11 bases line up with TRBD1. V shed 4 bases, J shed 3 bases, and the junction held 5 bases outside the gene matches. Germline-derived CDR1 and CDR2 are LGHDT and YNNKEL (reference sequence). This CDR3 has 16 amino acids. The CDR3 loop reads CASSPGQGAVGNTIYF. Written as DNA, the CDR3 is TGTGCCAGCAGCCCCGGACAGGGGGCTGTTGGAAACACCATATATTTT.

This chain joins TRBV7-6 and TRBJ2-7; no clear D gene. The CDR3 spans 13 residues. The V gene's germline CDR1 is SGHVS and CDR2 FNYEAQ. Deletions cut 2 bases from V and 5 bases from J, with 10 bases between. CDR3: CASSLTLADEQYF. As DNA, the CDR3 is TGTGCCAGCAGCTTAACCTTGGCCGACGAGCAGTACTTC.

The chain uses TRBV2 and TRBJ1-2; 7 bases map to TRBD1. CDR3 size: 9 residues. Germline-derived CDR1 and CDR2 are SNHLY and FYNNEI. Trimming removed 8 bases from V and 14 bases from J; junction bases left unmatched: 5. In nucleotides, the CDR3 is TGTGCCAGCGGAATGACAGGGACCTTC. This translates into CASGMTGTF. Drawing the rest from reference TRBV2 and TRBJ1-2, the complete variable domain is EPEVTQTPSHQVTQMGQEVILRCVPISNHLYFYWYRQILGQKVEFLVSFYNNEISEKSEIFDDQFSVERPDGSNFTLKIRSTKLEDSAMYFCASGMTGTFGSGTRLTVV.

This sequence joins TRBV13 and TRBJ2-7, with 8 bases identical to TRBD2. Germline CDR1 is PRHDT and CDR2 is FYEKMQ (reference sequence). The CDR3 is made up of 15 amino acids. J was trimmed by 1 base and V by 4 bases; bases with no gene match: 6. The CDR3, as DNA: TGTGCCAGCAGCTCCTATAGCGGGGCATCCTACGAGCAGTACTTC. It encodes CASSSYSGASYEQYF.

This clone came up a few times. The V gene is TRBV29-1, the J gene TRBJ1-5; D uncertain. The germline CDR1 and CDR2 sequences are SQVTM and ANQGSEA. The CDR3 is 12 residues long. The CDR3 protein is CARRSSNQPQHF. CDR3 nucleotide sequence: TGCGCCCGCAGGTCTAGCAATCAGCCCCAGCATTTT.

CDR3 nucleotide sequence: TGTGCCACCAAACCCTCGGGGGGAAGGGAGACCCAGTACTTC. It specifies CATKPSGGRETQYF. The rearrangement links TRBV28 to TRBJ2-5, with 7 bases identical to TRBD2. The V gene's germline CDR1 is MDHEN and CDR2 SYDVKM. The CDR3 totals 14 residues. V shed 10 bases, J shed 5 bases, and the junction held 13 bases outside the gene matches.

This sequence joins TRBV7-6 and TRBJ2-7; maybe TRBD1 (6 bases). The CDR3 runs 15 residues. Germline V gives CDR1 SGHVS, CDR2 FNYEAQ. V was cut by 5 bases and J by 3 bases, with 17 bases left in between. CDR3 loop: CASSPEAGTIYEQYF. Here the CDR3 DNA reads TGTGCCAGCAGCCCCGAGGCAGGGACAATCTACGAGCAGTACTTC.

CDR3 in DNA: TGTGCCAGCAGTTTCTACGATCCGGGAGGTGAGACCCAGTACTTC. This gives the protein CASSFYDPGGETQYF. The chain uses TRBV6-6 and TRBJ2-5, with 7 bases identical to TRBD2. The CDR3 length is 15 residues. CDR1 MNHNY and CDR2 SVGAGI come from the germline V gene (reference sequence). V lost 4 bases and J lost 5; bases outside the gene matches: 10.

The chain couples TRBV5-5 to TRBJ2-1; tentatively, D is TRBD1 (6 bases). Looked up from germline, CDR1 is SGHKS and CDR2 is YYEKEE (reference sequence). The CDR3 runs to 16 residues. Between the trimmed V and J ends, which lost 0 bases and 4 bases, there was a span of 14 bases. The CDR3 DNA sequence: TGTGCCAGCAGCTTGGCCGGTTGGACAGCATACAATGAGCAGTTCTTC. Protein sequence: CASSLAGWTAYNEQFF. The entire variable domain, with the rest obtained from reference TRBV5-5 and TRBJ2-1, is as follows: DAGVTQSPTHLIKTRGQQVTLRCSPISGHKSVSWYQQVLGQGPQFIFQYYEKEERGRGNFPDRFSARQFPNYSSELNVNALLLGDSALYLCASSLAGWTAYNEQFFGPGTRLTVL.

This sequence joins TRBV12-3 or TRBV12-4 and TRBJ1-1; TRBD1 aligns across 7 bases. CDR3 length: 13 residues. The J segment lost 11 bases and the V segment lost 6 bases, leaving 12 bases of the junction unmatched. CDR3 protein: CASSLEEGAKAFF. The CDR3, as DNA: TGTGCCAGCAGCCTAGAAGAGGGGGCGAAGGCTTTCTTT.

The rearrangement joins TRBV10-3 to TRBJ1-4; D possibly corresponds to TRBD1 (6 bases). The CDR3 totals 16 residues. Germline V lookup: CDR1 ENHRY, CDR2 SYGVKD. V lost 11 bases and J 0 bases, leaving 19 bases between the germline ends. In nucleotides, the CDR3 is TGTGCCTCTCACCCGGGGGGCAGGGCAACTAATGAAAAACTGTTTTTT. The encoded protein is CASHPGGRATNEKLFF.

J is TRBJ2-7 and V is TRBV7-9, with a tentative D call TRBD1 (6 bases). The CDR3 is made up of 14 amino acids. V was trimmed by 5 bases and J by 4 bases, leaving 15 bases between them. Germline CDR1 and CDR2: SEHNR and FQNEAQ (reference sequence). This CDR3 is CASSPGTPPYEQYF. The CDR3 region has the DNA TGTGCCAGCAGCCCCGGGACACCGCCATACGAGCAGTACTTC.

This clone was counted once. This chain connects TRBV2 to TRBJ2-2, with a possible D match to TRBD2 (6 bases). V lost 6 bases and J 4 bases, leaving 18 bases between the germline ends. CDR3 length: 16 amino acids. Germline CDR1 reads SNHLY; CDR2 reads FYNNEI. The chain's CDR3 is CASRAEAGRVTGELFF. In nucleotides, the CDR3 is TGTGCCAGCAGAGCCGAAGCGGGTAGGGTCACCGGGGAGCTGTTTTTT.

The rearrangement joins TRBV10-1 to TRBJ2-7; D may be TRBD2 (5 bases). V was cut by 6 bases and J by 7 bases, with 16 bases left in between. Germline loops: CDR1 WNHNN, CDR2 SYGVQD (reference sequence). The CDR3 runs to 13 residues. CDR3 sequence: CASRGRSRSEQYF. CDR3 sequence (DNA): TGCGCCAGCAGGGGGAGAAGTCGATCAGAGCAGTACTTC.

This clone occurred once. V and J are TRBV20-1 and TRBJ2-5; D call uncertain. The V gene lost 8 bases and the J gene lost 1 base, with 8 bases spanning the gap. This CDR3 spans 11 amino acids. Germline loops: CDR1 DFQATT, CDR2 SNEGSKA (reference sequence). The chain's CDR3 is CSSTRQETQYF. As DNA, the CDR3 is TGCAGTTCCACACGCCAAGAGACCCAGTACTTC.

The chain combines TRBV9 with TRBJ2-1; tentative D call: TRBD1 (5 bases). V lost 0 bases to trimming and J lost 8 bases, with 12 bases between them. The CDR3 sequence is 14 residues long. CDR1 SGDLS and CDR2 YYNGEE come from the germline V gene. The CDR3 DNA is TGTGCCAGCAGCGTAGGGGCAGGGTTCGATGAGCAGTTCTTC. This translates into CASSVGAGFDEQFF.

V is TRBV24-1 and J is TRBJ1-5; 7 nucleotides line up with TRBD1. Germline V CDR1 and CDR2: KGHDR, SFDVKD. The CDR3 is 11 amino acids. With 9 bases clipped from V and 6 bases from J, the junction kept 1 base outside the gene matches. The CDR3 region has the DNA TGTGCCACCGGGACAGTTCAGCCCCAGCATTTT. Its translation is CATGTVQPQHF.

The J gene is TRBJ1-1, the V gene TRBV28; D is unresolved. Per the germline V gene, CDR1 is MDHEN and CDR2 is SYDVKM. V lost 3 bases to trimming and J lost 1 base, with 9 bases between them. This CDR3 has 14 residues. CDR3 amino acids: CASSLIRGNTEAFF. The CDR3 DNA sequence: TGTGCCAGCAGTTTGATTCGGGGGAACACTGAAGCTTTCTTT.

The chain couples TRBV9 to TRBJ2-1; TRBD2 matches 12 bases. Germline loops: CDR1 SGDLS, CDR2 YYNGEE. The CDR3 totals 17 residues. V gave up 7 bases and J gave up 4 bases; unmatched junction bases: 12. As DNA, the CDR3 is TGTGCCAGCTGGAATCCACTAGCGGGAGGTTTGTACAATGAGCAGTTCTTC. It specifies CASWNPLAGGLYNEQFF.

The chain has TRBV19 and TRBJ2-2, with 16 bases matching TRBD2. Germline loops: CDR1 LNHDA, CDR2 SQIVND (reference sequence). Trimming at V came to 5 bases and at J to 4 bases, leaving 4 bases not matched to a gene. The CDR3 contains 17 residues. This CDR3 reads CASSPGTSGRGTGELFF. The CDR3 coding sequence is TGTGCCAGTAGTCCAGGGACTAGCGGGAGGGGCACCGGGGAGCTGTTTTTT.

Of note for this clone: Other DNA sequences in the same sample also yield this CDR3. The V call is TRBV5-4, the J call TRBJ2-3; 7 nucleotides agree with TRBD2. V lost 0 bases, J lost 3 bases, and 1 base stayed unmatched. The CDR3 totals 14 residues. The germline V gene encodes CDR1 SGHNT and CDR2 YYREEE (reference sequence). The CDR3 loop is CASSLAGGTDTQYF. The CDR3 nucleotides read TGTGCCAGCAGCTTGGCCGGGGGGACAGATACGCAGTATTTT.

The CDR3 DNA reads as TGTGCCAGCAGCGCTGAAGGGGGCGAGGGTCAGCCCCAGCATTTT. This translates into CASSAEGGEGQPQHF. The V gene is TRBV7-8, the J gene TRBJ1-5; 7 bases align to TRBD1. Losses at the gene ends were 5 bases for V and 6 bases for J; bases not matched to a gene: 10. Germline V gene lookup returns CDR1 SGHVS and CDR2 FQNEAQ. CDR3 length equals 15 residues.

The chain has TRBV27 and TRBJ2-3, with D uncertain. Germline lookup yields CDR1 MNHEY and CDR2 SMNVEV (reference sequence). This CDR3 is 12 amino acids long. V was trimmed by 5 bases and J by 2 bases, leaving 5 bases between them. CDR3 DNA: TGTGCCAGCAGTCTACCCACAGATACGCAGTATTTT. Its protein is CASSLPTDTQYF.